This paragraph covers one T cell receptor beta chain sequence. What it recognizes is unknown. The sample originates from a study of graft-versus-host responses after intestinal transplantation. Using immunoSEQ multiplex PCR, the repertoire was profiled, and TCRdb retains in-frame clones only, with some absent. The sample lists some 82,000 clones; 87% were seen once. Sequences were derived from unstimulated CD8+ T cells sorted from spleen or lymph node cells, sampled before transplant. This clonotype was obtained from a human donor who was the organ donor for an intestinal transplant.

The CDR3 nucleotides read TGTGCCAGCAGCTTGGCCTCGGGTAACTATGGCTACACCTTC. Protein product: CASSLASGNYGYTF. The V call is TRBV5-5, the J call TRBJ1-2, with unresolved D. The CDR3 consists of 14 residues. Germline V lookup: CDR1 SGHKS, CDR2 YYEKEE (reference sequence). Trimming removed 0 bases from V and 1 base from J, with 7 bases in between.